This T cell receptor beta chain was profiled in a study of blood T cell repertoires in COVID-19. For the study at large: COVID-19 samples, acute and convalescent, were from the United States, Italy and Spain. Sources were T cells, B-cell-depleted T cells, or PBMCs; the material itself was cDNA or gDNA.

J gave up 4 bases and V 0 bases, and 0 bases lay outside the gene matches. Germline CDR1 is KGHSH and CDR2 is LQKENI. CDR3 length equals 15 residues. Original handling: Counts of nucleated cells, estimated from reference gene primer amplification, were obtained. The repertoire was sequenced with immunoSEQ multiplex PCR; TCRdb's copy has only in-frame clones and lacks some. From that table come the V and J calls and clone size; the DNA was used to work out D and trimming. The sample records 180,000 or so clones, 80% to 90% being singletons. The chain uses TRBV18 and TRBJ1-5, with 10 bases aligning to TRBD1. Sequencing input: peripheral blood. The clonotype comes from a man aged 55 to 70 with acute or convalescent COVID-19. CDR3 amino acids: CASSPPGQGNQPQHF. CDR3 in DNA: TGTGCCAGCTCACCACCGGGACAGGGGAATCAGCCCCAGCATTTT.